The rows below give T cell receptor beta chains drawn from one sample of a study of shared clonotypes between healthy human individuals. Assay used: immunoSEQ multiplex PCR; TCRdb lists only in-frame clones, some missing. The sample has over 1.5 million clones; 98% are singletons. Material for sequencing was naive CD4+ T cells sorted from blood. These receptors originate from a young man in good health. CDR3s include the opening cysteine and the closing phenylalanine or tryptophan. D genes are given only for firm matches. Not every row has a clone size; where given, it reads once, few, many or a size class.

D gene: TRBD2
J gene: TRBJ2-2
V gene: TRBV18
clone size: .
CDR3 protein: CASSSLPSSGRTSTGELFF
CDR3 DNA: TGTGCCAGCTCTTCACTCCCATCTAGCGGGAGGACAAGCACCGGGGAGCTGTTTTTT

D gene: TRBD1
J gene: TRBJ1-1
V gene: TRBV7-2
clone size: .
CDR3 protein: CASSLNRGTTEAFF
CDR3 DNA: TGTGCCAGCAGCTTGAACAGGGGGACCACTGAAGCTTTCTTT

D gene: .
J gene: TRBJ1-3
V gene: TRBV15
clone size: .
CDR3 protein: CATSRDLRGGYTIYF
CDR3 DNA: TGTGCCACCAGCAGAGATCTCCGGGGGGGGTACACCATATATTTT

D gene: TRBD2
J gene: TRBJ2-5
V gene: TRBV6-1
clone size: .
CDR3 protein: CASRLLAGQETQYF
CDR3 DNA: TGTGCCAGCAGATTACTAGCGGGACAAGAGACCCAGTACTTC

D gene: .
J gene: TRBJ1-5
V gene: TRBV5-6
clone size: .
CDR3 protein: CASSLRPTRNQPQHF
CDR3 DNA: TGTGCCAGCAGTCTTCGGCCGACACGCAATCAGCCCCAGCATTTT

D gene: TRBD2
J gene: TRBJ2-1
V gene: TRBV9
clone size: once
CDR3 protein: CASSVGGTRAYNEQFF
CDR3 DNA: TGTGCCAGCAGCGTAGGGGGGACTAGGGCCTACAATGAGCAGTTCTTC

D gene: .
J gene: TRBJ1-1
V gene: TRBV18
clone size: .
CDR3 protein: CASSPTAGLTEAFF
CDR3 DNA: TGTGCCAGCTCACCGACCGCGGGGCTCACTGAAGCTTTCTTT

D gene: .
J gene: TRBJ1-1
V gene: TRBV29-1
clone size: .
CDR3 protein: CSVIGQQNTEAFF
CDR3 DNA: TGCAGCGTTATCGGACAGCAAAACACTGAAGCTTTCTTT

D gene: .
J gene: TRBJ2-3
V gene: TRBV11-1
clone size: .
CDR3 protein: CASSRVFTDTQYF
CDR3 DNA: TGTGCCAGCAGTCGTGTTTTTACAGATACGCAGTATTTT

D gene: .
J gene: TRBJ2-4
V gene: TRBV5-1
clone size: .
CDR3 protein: CASSLEVGQGIASYELGYSQYF
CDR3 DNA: TGCGCCAGCAGCTTGGAGGTCGGGCAGGGAATTGCCAGTTATGAGTTGGGGTACTCTCAGTACTTC

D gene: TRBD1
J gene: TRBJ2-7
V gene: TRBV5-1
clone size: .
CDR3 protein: CASSLGGTDTYEQYF
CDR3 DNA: TGCGCCAGCAGCTTGGGAGGGACAGACACCTACGAGCAGTACTTC

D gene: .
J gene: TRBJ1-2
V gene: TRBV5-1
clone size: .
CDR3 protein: CASSLEGAQGYTF
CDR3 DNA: TGCGCCAGCAGCTTGGAAGGGGCGCAAGGCTACACCTTC

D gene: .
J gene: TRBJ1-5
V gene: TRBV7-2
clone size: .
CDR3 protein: CASSPRVGQNQPQHF
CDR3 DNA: TGTGCCAGCAGCCCTCGCGTAGGCCAAAATCAGCCCCAGCATTTT

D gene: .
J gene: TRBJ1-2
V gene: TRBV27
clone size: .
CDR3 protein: CASRALNYGYTF
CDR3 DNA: TGTGCCAGCAGGGCCCTCAACTATGGCTACACCTTC

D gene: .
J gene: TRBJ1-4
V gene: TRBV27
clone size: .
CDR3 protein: CASSLRPDEKLFF
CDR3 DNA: TGTGCCAGCAGTTTGAGGCCCGATGAAAAACTGTTTTTT

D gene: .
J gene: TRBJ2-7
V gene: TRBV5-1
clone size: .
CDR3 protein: CASSRGDRSHEQYF
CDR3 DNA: TGCGCCAGCAGCCGGGGGGACAGGTCCCACGAGCAGTACTTC

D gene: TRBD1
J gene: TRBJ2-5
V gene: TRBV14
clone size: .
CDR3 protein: CASSQGDRGETQYF
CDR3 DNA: TGTGCCAGCAGCCAAGGGGACAGGGGAGAGACCCAGTACTTC

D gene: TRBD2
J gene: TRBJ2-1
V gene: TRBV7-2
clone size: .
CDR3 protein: CASSPSGRAYNEQFF
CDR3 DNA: TGTGCCAGCAGCCCTAGCGGGAGGGCCTACAATGAGCAGTTCTTC

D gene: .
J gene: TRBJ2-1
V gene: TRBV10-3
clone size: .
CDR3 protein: CAIGPAKGEQFF
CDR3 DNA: TGTGCCATCGGGCCGGCCAAAGGTGAGCAGTTCTTC

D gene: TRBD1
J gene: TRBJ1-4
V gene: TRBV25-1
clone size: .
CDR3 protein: CASSDTGAGEKLFF
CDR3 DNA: TGTGCTAGCAGTGACACAGGGGCAGGTGAAAAACTGTTTTTT

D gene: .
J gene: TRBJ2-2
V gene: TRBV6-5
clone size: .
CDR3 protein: CASAEGWDTGELFF
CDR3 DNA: TGTGCCAGCGCCGAGGGTTGGGACACCGGGGAGCTGTTTTTT

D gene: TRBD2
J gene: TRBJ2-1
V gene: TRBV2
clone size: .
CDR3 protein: CASSEELAGVYNEQFF
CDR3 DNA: TGTGCCAGCAGTGAGGAGCTAGCGGGAGTGTACAATGAGCAGTTCTTC